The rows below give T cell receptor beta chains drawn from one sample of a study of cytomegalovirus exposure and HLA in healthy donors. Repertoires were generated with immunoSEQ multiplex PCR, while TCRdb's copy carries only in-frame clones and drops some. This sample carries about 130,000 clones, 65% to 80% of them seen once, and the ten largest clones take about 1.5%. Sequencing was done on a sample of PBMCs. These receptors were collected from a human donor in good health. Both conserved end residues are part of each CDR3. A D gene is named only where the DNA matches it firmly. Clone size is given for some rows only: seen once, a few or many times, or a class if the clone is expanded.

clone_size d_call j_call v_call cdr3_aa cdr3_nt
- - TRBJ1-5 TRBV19 CASSVKQGWGQPQHF TGTGCCAGTAGTGTCAAACAGGGATGGGGTCAGCCCCAGCATTTT
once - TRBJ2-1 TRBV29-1 CSSNGGEGGQFF TGCAGCTCCAATGGGGGCGAAGGGGGGCAGTTCTTC
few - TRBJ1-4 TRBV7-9 CASSLRGSNEKLFF TGTGCCAGCAGCTTACGCGGTTCTAATGAAAAACTGTTTTTT
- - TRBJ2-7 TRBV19 CASKPGDGSYEQYF TGTGCCAGTAAGCCGGGAGATGGTTCCTACGAGCAGTACTTC
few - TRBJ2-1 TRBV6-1 CASSEQGTGGTLAGVYEQFF TGTGCCAGCAGTGAACAGGGGACAGGGGGGACCCTAGCGGGAGTTTATGAGCAGTTCTTC
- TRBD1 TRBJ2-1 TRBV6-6 CASRPLPGQGRDEQFF TGTGCCAGCAGACCCCTTCCGGGACAGGGAAGAGATGAGCAGTTCTTC
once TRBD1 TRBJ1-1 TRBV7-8 CASSPRDRVTSTEAFF TGTGCCAGCAGCCCCCGGGACAGGGTGACGAGCACTGAAGCTTTCTTT
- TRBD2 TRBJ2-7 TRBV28 CASSPPGLAGGYEQYF TGTGCCAGCAGTCCCCCCGGACTAGCGGGAGGATACGAGCAGTACTTC
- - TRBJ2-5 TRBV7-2 CASSWGEKETQYF TGTGCCAGCAGCTGGGGGGAAAAAGAGACCCAGTACTTC
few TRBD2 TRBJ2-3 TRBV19 CASSIDPAAGGTDTQYF TGTGCCAGTAGTATAGATCCGGCGGCGGGGGGCACAGATACGCAGTATTTT
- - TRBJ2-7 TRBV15 CATSRRQASYEQYF TGTGCCACCAGCAGAAGACAGGCCTCCTACGAGCAGTACTTC
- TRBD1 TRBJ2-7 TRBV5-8 CASSHRDRGYSYEQYF TGTGCCAGCAGCCACCGGGACAGGGGGTACTCCTACGAGCAGTACTTC
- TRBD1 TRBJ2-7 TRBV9 CASSSGQGASYEQYF TGTGCCAGCAGTAGCGGACAGGGGGCCTCCTACGAGCAGTACTTC
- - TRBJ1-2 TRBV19 CASTVSLGREPTNYGYTF TGTGCCAGCACGGTTTCGTTGGGCAGGGAACCTACTAACTATGGCTACACCTTC
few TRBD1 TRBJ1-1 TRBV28 CASSFRGLDTEAFF TGTGCCAGCAGTTTCAGGGGGTTGGACACTGAAGCTTTCTTT
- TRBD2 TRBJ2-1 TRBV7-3 CASSPPSGAGGNEQFF TGTGCCAGCAGCCCGCCCAGCGGGGCGGGTGGGAATGAGCAGTTCTTC
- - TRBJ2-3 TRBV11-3 CASSLEVGGSTDTQYF TGTGCCAGCAGCTTAGAAGTAGGCGGGAGCACAGATACGCAGTATTTT
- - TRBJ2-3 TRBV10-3 CAIRDTGELSTDTQYF TGTGCCATCAGGGATACAGGAGAGCTTAGCACAGATACGCAGTATTTT
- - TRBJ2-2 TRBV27 CASRQRAGELFF TGTGCCAGCAGACAGAGGGCTGGGGAGCTGTTTTTT
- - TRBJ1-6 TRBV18 CASSPPGRGNSPLHF TGTGCCAGCTCACCACCTGGAAGGGGCAATTCACCCCTCCACTTT
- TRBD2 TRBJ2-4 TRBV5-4 CASSQNSGRAENIQYF TGTGCCAGCAGCCAGAATAGCGGGAGGGCCGAAAACATTCAGTACTTC
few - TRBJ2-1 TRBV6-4 CASSRHFSNYNEQFF TGTGCCAGCAGTCGACATTTCTCCAACTACAATGAGCAGTTCTTC
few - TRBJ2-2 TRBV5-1 CASSLDPMLAEGGGTGELFF TGCGCCAGCAGCTTGGACCCCATGCTAGCGGAGGGGGGTGGCACCGGGGAGCTGTTTTTT
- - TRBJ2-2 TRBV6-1 CASLKMQGSTGELFF TGTGCCAGCCTTAAGATGCAGGGTAGCACCGGGGAGCTGTTTTTT